This TCR beta chain was captured by sequencing in a study of blood T cell repertoires in COVID-19. This CDR3 spans 15 amino acids. The germline CDR1 and CDR2 sequences are KGHSH and LQKENI. The junction had 7 bases not matched to a gene; V was cut back by 4 bases and J by 3 bases. The protocol was immunoSEQ multiplex PCR, while the TCRdb copy is restricted to in-frame clones and leaves out a portion. In the table there are approximately 230,000 clones, 70% to 90% of which are singletons. The receptor comes from a woman aged 30 to 39 with COVID-19, enrolled during active disease. The sequenced sample consisted of peripheral blood. The gene calls are TRBV18 and TRBJ2-3; TRBD1 matches at 7 bases. CDR3 coding DNA: TGTGCCAGCTCACGCACGACAGGGCTTACAGATACGCAGTATTTT. Amino acids: CASSRTTGLTDTQYF.